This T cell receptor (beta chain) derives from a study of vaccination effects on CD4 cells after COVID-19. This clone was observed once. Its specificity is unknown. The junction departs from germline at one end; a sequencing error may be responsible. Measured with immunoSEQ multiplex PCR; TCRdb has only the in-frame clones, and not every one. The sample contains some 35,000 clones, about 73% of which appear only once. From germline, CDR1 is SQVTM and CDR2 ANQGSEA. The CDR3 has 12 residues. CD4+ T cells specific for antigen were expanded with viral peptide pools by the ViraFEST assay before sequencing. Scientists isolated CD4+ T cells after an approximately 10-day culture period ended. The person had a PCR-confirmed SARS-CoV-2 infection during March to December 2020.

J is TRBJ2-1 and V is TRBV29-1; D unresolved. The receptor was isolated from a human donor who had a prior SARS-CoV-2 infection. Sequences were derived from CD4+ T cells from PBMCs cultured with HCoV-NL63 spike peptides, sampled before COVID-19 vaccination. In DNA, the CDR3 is TGCAGCGTTGAAGGGTATGCGGACCGCGAACTCTTC. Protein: CSVEGYADRELF.